This T cell receptor (beta chain) was identified during a study of graft-versus-host responses after intestinal transplantation (dated by TCRdb to the early 2020s). Broadly, across the study: The transplants that recipients received were multivisceral, liver-intestinal, or isolated intestinal. Anti-thymocyte globulin induction was given to all recipients, followed by maintenance tacrolimus and steroids for approximately three years. Graft-versus-host and host-versus-graft alloreactive T cell clones were tracked in the graft, circulation and bone marrow after intestinal transplantation using bulk TCR-beta CDR3 sequencing. To identify alloreactive clones, pre-transplant mixed lymphocyte reaction products were sequenced and compared with unstimulated pre-transplant donor and recipient T cells. Of the 20 to 30 intestinal transplant recipients enrolled in the cohort, one of whom was a retransplant, 3 patients without pretransplant specimens were excluded. A peak of at least 4% donor T cells among recipient peripheral blood mononuclear cells was the definition used for donor T cell macrochimerism. Rather than being sequenced by the commercial service, samples from a few later patients were sequenced in-house on an Illumina MiSeq and processed with MiXCR. General conclusions and limits of the study: In the allografts of patients with donor T cell macrochimerism, GvH to HvG T cell clonal ratios were high. Conclusions were limited by the relatively low number and heterogeneity of intestinal transplant patients. GvH clones were detected in recipient bone marrow, and some of these GvH clones were observed earlier in ileal mucosa or blood, consistent with an intestinal mucosal origin. Peak levels of circulating GvH clones were associated with declines in HvG clones early after transplant.

A word on this clone: Its antigen has not been determined. No per-base quality is available; no much larger clone lies one base away.

Library construction relied on the immunoSEQ multiplex PCR assay. For most patients, genomic DNA was isolated with the Qiagen DNeasy Blood and Tissue Kit and shipped frozen to Adaptive Biotechnologies for TCR sequencing. For most patients, high-throughput TCR-beta CDR3 sequencing of genomic DNA was performed by Adaptive Biotechnologies. As for the authors' bioinformatics: TCR sequencing data were retrieved from Adaptive's ImmunoSEQ software for around 18 patients, whereas a few other patients were processed with MiXCR and VDJtools. To correct CD4 versus CD8 sorting errors, sequences present in both subsets at a frequency ratio below 5:1 were removed. CDR3 nucleotide sequences shared between donor and recipient were removed because the origin of such sequences could not be assigned. To count as alloreactive, a clone needed at least 2-fold expansion over unstimulated cells and a minimum CFSE-low frequency of 0.002% (template counts) or 0.001% (read counts). A clone was considered mappable if detected in the sequenced pre-transplant spleen, lymph node, or MLR CFSE-low populations of the donor or recipient. Cumulative frequency of alloreactive clones was calculated as a percentage of all sequences weighted by copy number. In its TCRdb copy, this immuneACCESS table keeps in-frame sequences only and misses some clones. Where compared with another copy, unresolved V genes explain less than half of these, and the others have no known cause. The V and J calls and the clone size are those of that table, but D and trimming were determined from the DNA. The sample table contains approximately 130,000 clones; only one count was recorded for more than 80% of them. Over 0.15% of the sample is in the top ten clones.

What this sample's time point label stands for: cells obtained before transplantation from donor or recipient. CD3+CD4+ and CD3+CD8+ populations were FACS-sorted from unstimulated pre-transplant donor and recipient cells taken from spleen or lymph nodes. Trimming accounts for 0 bases at V and 10 bases at J, while the number of junction bases matched to no gene is 5. CDR1 and CDR2 were assigned from the germline V gene (reference sequence) as SGHAT and FQDESV. Inclusive of the bounding cysteine and phenylalanine, the CDR3 is 16 residues long. Of the read, only the CDR3 DNA is kept; its 48 bases are in frame from base 1.

This chain is built from TRBV11-1 and TRBJ2-1; 14 of the junction bases match TRBD2. Sequencing used unstimulated CD4+ T cells sorted from spleen or lymph node cells, obtained before intestinal transplant. The receptor comes from a human donor who received an intestinal transplant. The DNA is as follows: TGTGCCAGCAGCTTAGCGGGGACTAGCGGGGGCAGCGAGCAGTTCTTC. The resulting protein is CASSLAGTSGGSEQFF. The entire variable domain, with the stretches around the CDR3 drawn from the reference TRBV11-1 and TRBJ2-1 proteins, is EAEVAQSPRYKITEKSQAVAFWCDPISGHATLYWYRQILGQGPELLVQFQDESVVDDSQLPKDRFSAERLKGVDSTLKIQPAELGDSAMYLCASSLAGTSGGSEQFFGPGTRLTVL.